One and the same sample provided the 5 T cell receptor beta chains below, sequenced in a study of beta chain features in type 1 diabetes. Investigators reverse transcribed all isolated RNA, so they sequenced expressed TCRB transcripts. TCRdb keeps only in-frame clones here, not all; method: immunoSEQ multiplex PCR. The sample lists just over 600,000 clones, about a sixth seen once, with around 0.1% in the top ten. Specimen: naive CD4+ T cells from blood. Receptors originate from a man aged 18 to 30 in good health.

This chain joins TRBV15 and TRBJ1-5; 7 positions agree with TRBD1. Germline loops: CDR1 LNHNV, CDR2 YYDKDF (reference sequence). The CDR3 runs 17 residues. Germline trimming cut 5 bases from V and 1 base from J; bases unmatched to any gene: 11. The CDR3 spells CATSPPVTGKSNQPQHF. DNA for the CDR3: TGTGCCACCAGCCCGCCCGTGACAGGGAAAAGCAATCAGCCCCAGCATTTT.

V gene TRBV11-2 combines with J gene TRBJ2-1; 9 bases are a match to TRBD2. CDR3 length equals 15 residues. Trimming at V came to 6 bases and at J to 4 bases, leaving 7 bases not matched to a gene. The germline V gene has CDR1 SGHAT and CDR2 FQNNGV. The CDR3 sequence: CASRGGLAAYNEQFF. CDR3 in DNA: TGTGCCAGCAGGGGGGGACTAGCAGCTTACAATGAGCAGTTCTTC.

The rearrangement joins TRBV7-2 to TRBJ1-4; D is unresolved. Germline loops: CDR1 SGHTA, CDR2 FQGNSA. The ends were cut back, 2 bases at V and 8 bases at J, with 3 bases in the middle. The CDR3 runs to 11 residues. As DNA, the CDR3 is TGTGCCAGCAGCTTATGGGAAAAACTGTTTTTT. Residues: CASSLWEKLFF.

In this sample, this clone turned up a few times. This chain links TRBV7-2 with TRBJ2-7; 15 bases line up with TRBD2. The germline CDR1 and CDR2 sequences are SGHTA and FQGNSA. CDR3 size: 16 residues. V lost 7 bases, J lost 6 bases, and 10 bases stayed unmatched. The CDR3 here is CASNNPPGLAGGEQYF. The CDR3 DNA follows: TGTGCCAGCAACAATCCTCCGGGACTAGCGGGGGGCGAGCAGTACTTC.

The chain is built from TRBV4-1 and TRBJ1-6; the D is unclear. The CDR3 runs 13 residues. V was cut by 0 bases and J by 9 bases, with 6 bases left in between. Germline CDR1 and CDR2: MGHRA and YSYEKL. The CDR3 sequence: CASSQESRSPLHF. CDR3 coding DNA: TGCGCCAGCAGCCAAGAGTCTCGTTCACCCCTCCACTTT.